A selection of T cell receptor beta chains follows, all from one sample in a study of cytomegalovirus exposure and HLA in healthy donors. The data were produced by immunoSEQ multiplex PCR, yet TCRdb's version contains in-frame clones alone and is incomplete. The data show about 220,000 clones, more than 75% seen once. Material for sequencing was PBMCs. These receptors were collected from a woman between 35 and 50 years old in good health and CMV-seropositive. Each CDR3 is given with its conserved first and last residue. Fields, in order: CDR3 length, D gene, V gene, J gene, clone size, CDR3 DNA, CDR3 protein. A D gene is named only where the DNA matches it firmly. Expanded clones get a size class; other rows say once, few or many, or leave the size out.

CDR3 length: 15; D gene: TRBD2; V gene: TRBV9; J gene: TRBJ2-7; clone size: NA; CDR3 DNA: TGTGCCAGCAGCGTAAGCGGGGGGCTGGCCTACGAGCAGTACTTC; CDR3 protein: CASSVSGGLAYEQYF
CDR3 length: 16; D gene: TRBD1; V gene: TRBV27; J gene: TRBJ1-1; clone size: NA; CDR3 DNA: TGTGCCAGCAGTTCCTGGACAGGGGTTTGGGGCACTGAAGCTTTCTTT; CDR3 protein: CASSSWTGVWGTEAFF
CDR3 length: 15; D gene: TRBD1; V gene: TRBV19; J gene: TRBJ1-5; clone size: NA; CDR3 DNA: TGTGCCAGTAGTACCACAGGGGGTTGGAATCAGCCCCAGCATTTT; CDR3 protein: CASSTTGGWNQPQHF
CDR3 length: 13; D gene: NA; V gene: TRBV6-1; J gene: TRBJ2-1; clone size: NA; CDR3 DNA: TGTGCCAGCAGGTCCTCCGAGGTCTCTGAGCAGTTCTTC; CDR3 protein: CASRSSEVSEQFF
CDR3 length: 13; D gene: TRBD2; V gene: TRBV9; J gene: TRBJ2-5; clone size: NA; CDR3 DNA: TGTGCCAGCAGCGTTAGGGGAGGGGAGACCCAGTACTTC; CDR3 protein: CASSVRGGETQYF
CDR3 length: 13; D gene: NA; V gene: TRBV10-1; J gene: TRBJ2-1; clone size: few; CDR3 DNA: TGCGCCAGCAGTCCTTTCTCCTACAATGAGCAGTTCTTC; CDR3 protein: CASSPFSYNEQFF
CDR3 length: 11; D gene: TRBD1; V gene: TRBV10-3; J gene: TRBJ1-1; clone size: NA; CDR3 DNA: TGTGCCATCAAGGACAGGGTTAAAGCTTTCTTT; CDR3 protein: CAIKDRVKAFF
CDR3 length: 14; D gene: NA; V gene: TRBV6-1; J gene: TRBJ2-4; clone size: NA; CDR3 DNA: TGTGCCAGCACGGCGTTGGAGGCCAAAAACATTCAGTACTTC; CDR3 protein: CASTALEAKNIQYF
CDR3 length: 15; D gene: TRBD2; V gene: TRBV7-9; J gene: TRBJ2-7; clone size: NA; CDR3 DNA: TGTTCCAGCAGCATATCGACTAGCGTGCACAACGAGCAGTACTTC; CDR3 protein: CSSSISTSVHNEQYF
CDR3 length: 18; D gene: NA; V gene: TRBV5-4; J gene: TRBJ2-1; clone size: NA; CDR3 DNA: TGTGCCAGCAGCTCCGGAGGGGGGGGCACAGGGTTGTACAATGAGCAGTTCTTC; CDR3 protein: CASSSGGGGTGLYNEQFF
CDR3 length: 16; D gene: TRBD1; V gene: TRBV6-5; J gene: TRBJ1-3; clone size: NA; CDR3 DNA: TGTGCCAGCAGTTACGCGGGACAGTATTCTGGAAACACCATATATTTT; CDR3 protein: CASSYAGQYSGNTIYF
CDR3 length: 12; D gene: NA; V gene: TRBV30; J gene: TRBJ1-2; clone size: NA; CDR3 DNA: TGTGCCTGGAGTACAGGGCCAGGGAGCTACACCTTC; CDR3 protein: CAWSTGPGSYTF
CDR3 length: 12; D gene: TRBD2; V gene: TRBV2; J gene: TRBJ2-5; clone size: NA; CDR3 DNA: TGTGCCAGCAAAGGACTAGCGGCCACCCAGTACTTC; CDR3 protein: CASKGLAATQYF
CDR3 length: 15; D gene: NA; V gene: TRBV5-1; J gene: TRBJ2-5; clone size: few; CDR3 DNA: TGCGCCAGCAGGTCCGGGGTCGAACCTCAAGAGACCCAGTACTTC; CDR3 protein: CASRSGVEPQETQYF
CDR3 length: 12; D gene: TRBD1; V gene: TRBV6-1; J gene: TRBJ1-2; clone size: NA; CDR3 DNA: TGTGCCAGCAGGCGGACAGGGGTAGGCTACACCTTC; CDR3 protein: CASRRTGVGYTF
CDR3 length: 16; D gene: NA; V gene: TRBV18; J gene: TRBJ1-1; clone size: NA; CDR3 DNA: TGTGCCAGCTCAGCAGGGGCGATTCAGCAGAACACTGAAGCTTTCTTT; CDR3 protein: CASSAGAIQQNTEAFF
CDR3 length: 16; D gene: TRBD1; V gene: TRBV12-5; J gene: TRBJ2-3; clone size: NA; CDR3 DNA: TGTGCTAGTGGTTCCGGGGACAGGGTAGCCACAGATACGCAGTATTTT; CDR3 protein: CASGSGDRVATDTQYF
CDR3 length: 16; D gene: NA; V gene: TRBV5-1; J gene: TRBJ2-6; clone size: NA; CDR3 DNA: TGCGCCAGCAGCACCCGACAGAGCTCTGGGGCCAACGTCCTGACTTTC; CDR3 protein: CASSTRQSSGANVLTF
CDR3 length: 15; D gene: NA; V gene: TRBV4-1; J gene: TRBJ2-5; clone size: NA; CDR3 DNA: TGCGCCAGCAGCCAAGAGTTCCTAGCAGCAGAGACCCAGTACTTC; CDR3 protein: CASSQEFLAAETQYF
CDR3 length: 12; D gene: NA; V gene: TRBV30; J gene: TRBJ1-5; clone size: NA; CDR3 DNA: TGTGCCTGGAGTGACAATCTCTGGCCCCAGCATTTT; CDR3 protein: CAWSDNLWPQHF
CDR3 length: 13; D gene: NA; V gene: TRBV11-1; J gene: TRBJ2-7; clone size: NA; CDR3 DNA: TGTGCCAGCAGCTTAGTGGGGCGGAACGAGCAGTACTTC; CDR3 protein: CASSLVGRNEQYF
CDR3 length: 13; D gene: TRBD1; V gene: TRBV5-1; J gene: TRBJ1-1; clone size: NA; CDR3 DNA: TGCGCCAGCAGCCAGGGGGATGGGGCTGAAGCTTTCTTT; CDR3 protein: CASSQGDGAEAFF
CDR3 length: 14; D gene: TRBD1; V gene: TRBV5-8; J gene: TRBJ1-6; clone size: NA; CDR3 DNA: TGTGCCAGCAGCTTTGAACAGGGGGCAGGATCCCTCCACTTT; CDR3 protein: CASSFEQGAGSLHF
CDR3 length: 14; D gene: NA; V gene: TRBV5-4; J gene: TRBJ2-7; clone size: NA; CDR3 DNA: TGTGCCAGCTTCCCCAGCGGACCCAATTACGAGCAGTACTTC; CDR3 protein: CASFPSGPNYEQYF
CDR3 length: 16; D gene: TRBD2; V gene: TRBV18; J gene: TRBJ2-3; clone size: few; CDR3 DNA: TGTGCCAGCTCACCGAGCGGGGGGTCGGGGACAGATACGCAGTATTTT; CDR3 protein: CASSPSGGSGTDTQYF
CDR3 length: 15; D gene: NA; V gene: TRBV4-1; J gene: TRBJ1-1; clone size: once; CDR3 DNA: TGCGCCAGCAGCCAGTTGGAGCAGGGTAACACTGAAGCTTTCTTT; CDR3 protein: CASSQLEQGNTEAFF
CDR3 length: 17; D gene: TRBD1; V gene: TRBV6-1; J gene: TRBJ1-2; clone size: NA; CDR3 DNA: TGTGCCAGCAGTGTGGGGGCAGGGGGCGCGCGGAACTATGGCTACACCTTC; CDR3 protein: CASSVGAGGARNYGYTF
CDR3 length: 14; D gene: NA; V gene: TRBV15; J gene: TRBJ1-1; clone size: NA; CDR3 DNA: TGTGCCACCAGCAGAGAGACAAGTAACACTGAAGCTTTCTTT; CDR3 protein: CATSRETSNTEAFF
CDR3 length: 15; D gene: NA; V gene: TRBV18; J gene: TRBJ2-7; clone size: NA; CDR3 DNA: TGTGCCAGCTCGCTCACTAGGCGTGAGGCATACGAGCAGTACTTC; CDR3 protein: CASSLTRREAYEQYF
CDR3 length: 15; D gene: TRBD1; V gene: TRBV7-9; J gene: TRBJ1-1; clone size: NA; CDR3 DNA: TGTGCCAGCACGGGACAGGGAAATTTGAACACTGAAGCTTTCTTT; CDR3 protein: CASTGQGNLNTEAFF
CDR3 length: 12; D gene: NA; V gene: TRBV30; J gene: TRBJ2-7; clone size: NA; CDR3 DNA: TGTGCCTGGGGCCATCCGGAGGCCGAGCAGTACTTC; CDR3 protein: CAWGHPEAEQYF
CDR3 length: 15; D gene: TRBD2; V gene: TRBV6-6; J gene: TRBJ2-7; clone size: NA; CDR3 DNA: TGTGCCAGCAGCCGAGTAGCGGGAGAGCTCTACGAGCAGTACTTC; CDR3 protein: CASSRVAGELYEQYF
CDR3 length: 14; D gene: NA; V gene: TRBV2; J gene: TRBJ1-5; clone size: NA; CDR3 DNA: TGTGCCAGCAGCGACATGAATAGCAATCAGCCCCAGCATTTT; CDR3 protein: CASSDMNSNQPQHF